Below are 11 T cell receptor beta chains sequenced from a single sample in a study of sequential checkpoint blockade in melanoma. Treatment in this sample: randomized to nivolumab then ipilimumab (arm A) or the reverse (arm B). Only in-frame clones appear in the TCRdb table, and some are missing; sequencing was by immunoSEQ multiplex PCR. The table shows 4,500 to 7,000 clones, with roughly two fifths occurring only once. This material consisted of tumor tissue (inferred from file names), taken from a patient given nivolumab and ipilimumab in sequence. Receptor source: a human donor with melanoma.

This chain uses TRBV29-1 with TRBJ2-7; the match to TRBD2 covers 9 bases. CDR3 size: 15 residues. Germline loops: CDR1 SQVTM, CDR2 ANQGSEA. V shed 8 bases, J shed 3 bases, and the junction held 14 bases outside the gene matches. The CDR3 protein is CSISYGASGDYEQYF. The CDR3 nucleotides are TGCAGCATATCGTATGGGGCTAGCGGGGACTACGAGCAGTACTTC.

This sequence joins TRBV6-7 and TRBJ1-1; D remains unclear. TRBV6-7 is sorted into the ORF group, with uncertain function. The V gene lost 6 bases and the J gene lost 1 base, with 12 bases spanning the gap. The CDR3 length is 14 residues. CDR3 region: CASSLQHRNTEAFF. The CDR3 coding sequence is TGTGCCAGCAGCCTACAACACCGGAACACTGAAGCTTTCTTT.

This clone was counted at least ten times. The J gene is TRBJ2-7, the V gene TRBV9; tentatively, D is TRBD1 (6 bases). V was clipped by 0 bases and J by 2 bases, with 6 bases between them. Germline CDR1 SGDLS, CDR2 YYNGEE. The CDR3 length is 13 residues. The CDR3 DNA follows: TGTGCCAGCAGCGTAGCAGGGGCCTACGAGCAGTACTTC. Protein product: CASSVAGAYEQYF. The full variable domain, completed using reference TRBV9 and TRBJ2-7, is DSGVTQTPKHLITATGQRVTLRCSPRSGDLSVYWYQQSLDQGLQFLIQYYNGEERAKGNILERFSAQQFPDLHSELNLSSLELGDSALYFCASSVAGAYEQYFGPGTRLTVT.

The chain is built from TRBV30 and TRBJ2-1; 10 nucleotides line up with TRBD2. The J segment lost 9 bases and the V segment lost 0 bases, leaving 8 bases of the junction unmatched. The V gene's germline CDR1 is GTSNPN and CDR2 SVGIG (reference sequence). The CDR3 is 15 residues long. Here the CDR3 reads CAWSVAGGPSGEQFF. The CDR3 bases are TGTGCCTGGAGTGTAGCGGGAGGGCCCTCCGGTGAGCAGTTCTTC.

In this sample, this clone turned up a few times. The V and J genes are TRBV5-1 and TRBJ2-7, with 9 bases that match TRBD1. The CDR3 contains 14 residues. The germline CDR1 and CDR2 sequences are SGHRS and YFSETQ. Germline trimming cut 3 bases from V and 3 bases from J; bases unmatched to any gene: 4. CDR3 DNA: TGCGCCAGCAGCTGGACAGGGGAAGGCTACGAGCAGTACTTC. This translates into CASSWTGEGYEQYF.

The chain carries TRBV19 and TRBJ2-1; possible D gene TRBD1, 6 bases. Trimming left V 3 bases short and J 0 bases short, with 12 bases between. The germline V gene has CDR1 LNHDA and CDR2 SQIVND (reference sequence). The CDR3 runs 16 residues. As DNA, the CDR3 is TGTGCCAGTAGTATCCCAGGGGTCAGCTCCTACAATGAGCAGTTCTTC. Protein: CASSIPGVSSYNEQFF.

The J gene is TRBJ1-1, the V gene TRBV11-3; 8 bases agree with TRBD1. Germline V gene lookup returns CDR1 SGHNT and CDR2 YENEEA. The junction had 9 bases not matched to a gene; V was cut back by 3 bases and J by 6 bases. The CDR3 has 15 residues. In nucleotides, the CDR3 is TGTGCCAGCAGCTTGGAATGGCAGGGGGCCCCTGAAGCTTTCTTT. It codes for CASSLEWQGAPEAFF.

The chain carries TRBV9 and TRBJ2-1; the match to TRBD2 covers 13 bases. The trim removed 3 bases at V and 6 bases at J, leaving 15 bases unmatched. From germline, CDR1 is SGDLS and CDR2 YYNGEE. This CDR3 is 19 amino acids long. CDR3 nucleotide sequence: TGTGCCAGCAGCGCCCATAATCGGGGACTAGCGGGACTTTTCAATGAGCAGTTCTTC. Protein product: CASSAHNRGLAGLFNEQFF. Drawing the rest from reference TRBV9 and TRBJ2-1, the complete variable domain is DSGVTQTPKHLITATGQRVTLRCSPRSGDLSVYWYQQSLDQGLQFLIQYYNGEERAKGNILERFSAQQFPDLHSELNLSSLELGDSALYFCASSAHNRGLAGLFNEQFFGPGTRLTVL.

Sample share makes this clone medium-sized. The chain joins TRBV6-8 to TRBJ2-7; 10 bases match TRBD2. The CDR3 contains 16 residues. Germline V gene lookup returns CDR1 MNHGY and CDR2 SAAAGT. Losses at the gene ends were 6 bases for V and 5 bases for J; bases not matched to a gene: 13. The chain's CDR3 is CASRGLAGESFHEQYF. CDR3 in DNA: TGTGCCAGCAGAGGTCTAGCGGGAGAAAGTTTCCACGAGCAGTACTTC.

The V gene is TRBV23-1, the J gene TRBJ1-3, with TRBD1 as a possible D gene (5 bases). TRBV23-1 belongs to the ORF category, with a function that is uncertain. This CDR3 comprises 13 residues. Trimming removed 6 bases at V and 5 bases at J, with 11 bases between. Written as DNA, the CDR3 is TGCGCCAGCAGCTTGGGGACTCGAAACACCATATATTTT. Its translation is CASSLGTRNTIYF.

This clone is termed medium-sized. The chain links TRBV5-1 to TRBJ2-2; the match to TRBD1 covers 7 bases. The V gene's germline CDR1 is SGHRS and CDR2 YFSETQ. The J segment lost 4 bases and the V segment lost 4 bases, leaving 13 bases of the junction unmatched. The CDR3 covers 17 residues. DNA of the CDR3: TGCGCCAGCAGCCGAGACGGACAGGTCTTTATCACCGGGGAGCTGTTTTTT. Protein product: CASSRDGQVFITGELFF.